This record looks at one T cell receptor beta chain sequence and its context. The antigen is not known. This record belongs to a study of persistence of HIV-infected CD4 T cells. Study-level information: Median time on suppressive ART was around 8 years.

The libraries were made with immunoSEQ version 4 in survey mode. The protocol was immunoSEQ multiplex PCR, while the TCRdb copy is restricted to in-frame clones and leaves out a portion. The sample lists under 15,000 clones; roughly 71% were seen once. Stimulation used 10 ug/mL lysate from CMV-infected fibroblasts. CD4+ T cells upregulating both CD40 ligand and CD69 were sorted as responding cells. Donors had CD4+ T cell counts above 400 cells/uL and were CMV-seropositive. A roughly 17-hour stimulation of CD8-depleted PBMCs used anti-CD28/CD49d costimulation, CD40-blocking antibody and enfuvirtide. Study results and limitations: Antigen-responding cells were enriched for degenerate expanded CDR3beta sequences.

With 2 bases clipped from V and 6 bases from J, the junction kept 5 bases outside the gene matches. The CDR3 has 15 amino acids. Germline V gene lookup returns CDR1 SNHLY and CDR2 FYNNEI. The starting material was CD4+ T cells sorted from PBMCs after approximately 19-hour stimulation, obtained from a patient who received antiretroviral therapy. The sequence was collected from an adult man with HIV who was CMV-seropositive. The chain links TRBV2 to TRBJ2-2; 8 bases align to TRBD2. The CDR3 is CASSELRGGAGELFF. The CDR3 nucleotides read TGTGCCAGCAGTGAACTTCGGGGGGGCGCCGGGGAGCTGTTTTTT.